The clone carrying this T cell receptor (beta chain) was observed a few times. What it binds is unknown. The source of the sample is a study of T-cell memory formation after mild COVID-19. Study at large: Across donors, TCR clusters were largely donor specific. Regarding the study as a whole: Clones shrinking between day 15 and 85 showed a balanced CD4/CD8 split, and those that grew later tilted toward CD4+. For contracting clones, CD4+ ones sat mainly in CM and EM, CD8+ in EMRA.

After 5'RACE with constant-segment primers, TCR alpha and TCR beta cDNA libraries carrying sample barcodes and UMIs were obtained. TCRdb reprocessed the 5' RACE reads via MiXCR and lists one record per CDR3 protein. The sample holds tens of thousands of distinct CDR3 sequences; roughly 26% are singletons and the top ten take more than 40%. The sequence was collected from a man younger than 35 who had mild COVID-19 (a few samples of this study predate the infection). Cell type and time point are not known. Sequencing was done on a sample of PBMCs or a T cell subset sorted from them (not recorded which).

The CDR3 DNA is TGCAGTGCTAGCGGCCAGTCCAATGAGCAGTTCTTC. This encodes CSASGQSNEQFF. V gene TRBV20-1 combines with J gene TRBJ2-1; D uncertain. V lost 3 bases and J lost 6, with 9 bases in between. The CDR3 extends over 12 amino acids. CDR1 and CDR2 (germline): DFQATT, SNEGSKA (reference sequence).